This paragraph reports one T cell receptor beta chain. Its antigen is not identified. This entry belongs to a study of identical twins. Findings of the study overall: Insertions ran lower in abundant cord blood beta clonotypes, though not in memory repertoires. Alpha sequences out of frame and shared by twins had excess low generation probability.

With V trimmed by 4 bases and J by 5 bases, 19 bases remained unmatched. The CDR3 contains 19 residues. Germline-derived CDR1 and CDR2 are KGHDR and SFDVKD. MiXCR was run by TCRdb on the 5' RACE reads, yielding one entry per CDR3 protein. The table lists 1.5 million to 2 million distinct CDR3 sequences, less than 35% of them singletons, with approximately 0.25% in the top ten. The chain recombines TRBV24-1 with TRBJ2-3; 8 bases are a match to TRBD1. The TCR sequence derives from a newborn girl in good health. Material for sequencing was cord blood. CDR3 sequence (DNA): TGTGCCACCAGTGACAAAACCCCATTAGGGACAGGAGGGATAGATACGCAGTATTTT. Amino acid sequence: CATSDKTPLGTGGIDTQYF.